The rows below give T cell receptor beta chains drawn from one sample of a study of OX40 agonist ivuxolimab in advanced cancers. TCRdb keeps only in-frame clones here, not all; method: immunoSEQ multiplex PCR. This table holds about 50,000 clones, about nine tenths found once. The sample was CD4+ or CD8+ T cells sorted from blood, taken in a trial of the OX40 agonist ivuxolimab. The receptor set was obtained from an adult with an advanced solid tumor such as melanoma, head and neck, liver or kidney cancer. Each CDR3 is given with its conserved first and last residue. The order of the fields is V gene, clone size, D gene, J gene, CDR3 DNA, CDR3 protein. A D gene is named only where the DNA matches it firmly. Only some rows state a clone size, as once, few, many or a class for expanded clones.

TRBV27	NA	NA	TRBJ1-5	TGTGCCAGCAGTTTCAGCAATCAGCCCCAGCATTTT	CASSFSNQPQHF
TRBV19	NA	TRBD1	TRBJ1-1	TGTGCCAGTAGTCTTCGGACAGGGGGCGCGGGGAACACTGAAGCTTTCTTT	CASSLRTGGAGNTEAFF
TRBV27	NA	TRBD1	TRBJ2-5	TGTGCCAGCAGTCCCTCGCAGGGGGTGGAGACCCAGTACTTC	CASSPSQGVETQYF
TRBV11-2	NA	TRBD1	TRBJ1-1	TGTGCCAGCAGCTACAGGGGAGAAACTGAAGCTTTCTTT	CASSYRGETEAFF
TRBV11-2	NA	NA	TRBJ2-1	TGTGCCAGCAGCTTAGTTGCCCTCCTAAGCTCCTACAATGAGCAGTTCTTC	CASSLVALLSSYNEQFF
TRBV2	NA	NA	TRBJ1-1	TGTGCCAGCAGTGATTCCCGGCGAATCGCTGAAGCTTTCTTT	CASSDSRRIAEAFF
TRBV25-1	NA	TRBD2	TRBJ2-3	TGTGCCAGCAGTCTTGATGGCGGGGGAACAGATACGCAGTATTTT	CASSLDGGGTDTQYF
TRBV30	NA	TRBD1	TRBJ1-2	TGTGCCTGGAGTTTAGGACAGGGAGACTATTATGGCTACACCTTC	CAWSLGQGDYYGYTF
TRBV7-2	once	TRBD1	TRBJ2-7	TGTGCCAGCAGCCACAACCGGGACAGGGGAGGTTACGAGCAGTACTTC	CASSHNRDRGGYEQYF
TRBV4-1	NA	NA	TRBJ1-5	TGCGCCAGCAGTCCGAGGGTGAGGAGTAATCAGCCCCAGCATTTT	CASSPRVRSNQPQHF
TRBV25-1	NA	TRBD2	TRBJ2-1	TGTGCCAGCAGGCCGCGGGAGTCCACGCTTAACAATGAGCAGTTCTTC	CASRPRESTLNNEQFF
TRBV9	NA	NA	TRBJ1-2	TGTGCCAGCAGCGTAGTGGCAGGGTATGGCTACACCTTC	CASSVVAGYGYTF
TRBV27	NA	NA	TRBJ1-5	TGTGCCAGCAGTTTTGGGGTCAATCAGCCCCAGCATTTT	CASSFGVNQPQHF
TRBV11-2	NA	NA	TRBJ2-3	TGTGCCAGCAGCTTAGGGATAAAACGTACAGATACGCAGTATTTT	CASSLGIKRTDTQYF
TRBV19	NA	NA	TRBJ2-3	TGTGCCAGTAGTTCCCGGGGCACAGATACGCAGTATTTT	CASSSRGTDTQYF
TRBV25-1	NA	NA	TRBJ1-2	TGTGCCAGCAGTGAACGGCAGGATGGCTACACCTTC	CASSERQDGYTF
TRBV2	NA	NA	TRBJ2-6	TGTGCCAGCAGTGACCCCTTGGACTGGGAGAGGGGGGCCAACGTCCTGACTTTC	CASSDPLDWERGANVLTF
TRBV2	NA	NA	TRBJ2-4	TGTGCCAGCCTCTCCCAAGGGGGGGCCTTTAAAAACATTCAGTACTTC	CASLSQGGAFKNIQYF
TRBV4-2	once	TRBD2	TRBJ2-5	TGTGCCAGCAGCCAACCGACTAGCGGGGAGGAGACCCAGTACTTC	CASSQPTSGEETQYF
TRBV19	NA	NA	TRBJ1-2	TGTGCCAGTAGTAGCAAAACAGGGATTTACTATGGCTACACCTTC	CASSSKTGIYYGYTF
TRBV19	NA	NA	TRBJ2-1	TGTGCCAGTAGGCTCGGGACTCTTAATGAGCAGTTCTTC	CASRLGTLNEQFF
TRBV19	few	TRBD2	TRBJ2-1	TGTGCCAGTAGTATAGGGGCTAGCGGGGGCAATGAGCAGTTCTTC	CASSIGASGGNEQFF
TRBV4-1	NA	NA	TRBJ2-3	TGCGCCAGCAGCCAAGATCTGGGGGCAGATACGCAGTATTTT	CASSQDLGADTQYF
TRBV28	NA	NA	TRBJ1-5	TGTGCCAGCAGTCTAGCAGAGTATAGCAATCAGCCCCAGCATTTT	CASSLAEYSNQPQHF
TRBV7-9	NA	NA	TRBJ1-5	TGTGCCAGCAGCTCTTGGACTGCGGAGAGCAATCAGCCCCAGCATTTT	CASSSWTAESNQPQHF
TRBV11-2	NA	TRBD1	TRBJ2-1	TGTGCCAGCAGCTCGGGACAGAAGAACTACAATGAGCAGTTCTTC	CASSSGQKNYNEQFF
TRBV19	large	TRBD2	TRBJ2-1	TGTGCCAGTAGTGAGACTAGCGGTGACTACAATGAGCAGTTCTTC	CASSETSGDYNEQFF
TRBV4-1	NA	NA	TRBJ1-5	TGCGCCAGCAGCCAAGATTTTTGGACAAATAGCAATCAGCCCCAGCATTTT	CASSQDFWTNSNQPQHF
TRBV29-1	NA	TRBD1	TRBJ2-1	TGCAGCGCAGGGGGAACAGGGGGCTACAATGAGCAGTTCTTC	CSAGGTGGYNEQFF
TRBV7-9	once	TRBD2	TRBJ2-5	TGTGCCAGCAGCTTAAGTTTACTAGCGCGTGAGACCCAGTACTTC	CASSLSLLARETQYF
TRBV13	NA	TRBD1	TRBJ1-3	TGTGCCAGCACCCGCGAAGGACAGGCCATTACCGGAAACACCATATATTTT	CASTREGQAITGNTIYF
TRBV7-9	NA	NA	TRBJ2-2	TGTGCCAGCAGCTTAGCGGATGGGGCGGCGACCGGGGAGCTGTTTTTT	CASSLADGAATGELFF
TRBV5-8	NA	NA	TRBJ2-7	TGTGCCAGCAGCTTGGGACAGTACGAGCAGTACTTC	CASSLGQYEQYF
TRBV5-1	NA	NA	TRBJ1-1	TGCGCCAGCAGCTTGGAACGGGGAAACACTGAAGCTTTCTTT	CASSLERGNTEAFF
TRBV28	NA	TRBD1	TRBJ1-5	TGTGCCAGCAGTCACAGGGGGCGCGGCAATCAGCCCCAGCATTTT	CASSHRGRGNQPQHF
TRBV27	NA	TRBD1	TRBJ2-7	TGTGCCAGCAGTTTATGGGGGACAGGGATCTACGAGCAGTACTTC	CASSLWGTGIYEQYF
TRBV30	NA	TRBD2	TRBJ2-1	TGTGCCTGGAGCGGGACTAGCTACAATGAGCAGTTCTTC	CAWSGTSYNEQFF
TRBV15	NA	TRBD1	TRBJ1-1	TGTGCCACCAGCAAGGGACAGGGGAACACTGAAGCTTTCTTT	CATSKGQGNTEAFF
TRBV28	NA	NA	TRBJ2-2	TGTGCCAGCAGTTTGCGGGACAGAAACACCGGGGAGCTGTTTTTT	CASSLRDRNTGELFF
TRBV19	NA	TRBD1	TRBJ1-1	TGTGCCACAAGGGACAGAATGAACACTGAAGCTTTCTTT	CATRDRMNTEAFF
TRBV4-1	once	NA	TRBJ1-3	TGCGCCAGCAGCCCAGTGACAGAAGAAAACACCATATATTTT	CASSPVTEENTIYF
TRBV25-1	NA	TRBD2	TRBJ2-3	TGTGCCAGCAGTGAGGGCGGGGGGGCCGCAGATACGCAGTATTTT	CASSEGGGAADTQYF
TRBV5-6	NA	TRBD1	TRBJ2-5	TGTGCCAGCAGCGTCGGGACAGCCCAAGAGACCCAGTACTTC	CASSVGTAQETQYF
TRBV11-2	NA	TRBD1	TRBJ1-2	TGTGCCAGCGGGGACAGTTATGGCTACACCTTC	CASGDSYGYTF
TRBV25-1	NA	NA	TRBJ1-2	TGTGCCAGCAGTGATTCCGGCAGGAACTATGGCTACACCTTC	CASSDSGRNYGYTF
TRBV6-5	NA	NA	TRBJ2-1	TGTGCCAGCGGGCAGGCCCTAACCTACAATGAGCAGTTCTTC	CASGQALTYNEQFF
TRBV6-5	NA	NA	TRBJ2-3	TGTGCCAGCGGGATAGCCCGTACCACAGATACGCAGTATTTT	CASGIARTTDTQYF
TRBV7-8	NA	TRBD1	TRBJ1-1	TGTGCCAGCACCTCGGAGGGGGCGGACACTGAAGCTTTCTTT	CASTSEGADTEAFF
TRBV28	NA	TRBD1	TRBJ1-2	TGTGCCAGCAGTTTTGGGACAGGAATATACTATGGCTACACCTTC	CASSFGTGIYYGYTF
TRBV7-8	NA	NA	TRBJ1-3	TGTGCCAGCAGCTTAGATCGGACCTCTGGAAACACCATATATTTT	CASSLDRTSGNTIYF